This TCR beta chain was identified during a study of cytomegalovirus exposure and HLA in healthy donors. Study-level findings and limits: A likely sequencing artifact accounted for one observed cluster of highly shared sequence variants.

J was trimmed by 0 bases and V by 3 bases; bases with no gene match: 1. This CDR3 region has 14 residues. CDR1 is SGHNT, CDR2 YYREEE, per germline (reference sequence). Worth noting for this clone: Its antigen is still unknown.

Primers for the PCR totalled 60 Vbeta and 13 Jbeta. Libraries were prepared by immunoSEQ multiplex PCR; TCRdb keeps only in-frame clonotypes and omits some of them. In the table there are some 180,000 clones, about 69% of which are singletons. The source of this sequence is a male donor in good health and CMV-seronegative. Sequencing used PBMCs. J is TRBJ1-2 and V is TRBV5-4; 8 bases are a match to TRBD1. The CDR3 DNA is TGTGCCAGCAGCTCGGGACAGGCTAACTATGGCTACACCTTC. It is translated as CASSSGQANYGYTF. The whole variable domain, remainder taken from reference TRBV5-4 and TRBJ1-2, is ETGVTQSPTHLIKTRGQQVTLRCSSQSGHNTVSWYQQALGQGPQFIFQYYREEENGRGNFPPRFSGLQFPNYSSELNVNALELDDSALYLCASSSGQANYGYTFGSGTRLTVV.